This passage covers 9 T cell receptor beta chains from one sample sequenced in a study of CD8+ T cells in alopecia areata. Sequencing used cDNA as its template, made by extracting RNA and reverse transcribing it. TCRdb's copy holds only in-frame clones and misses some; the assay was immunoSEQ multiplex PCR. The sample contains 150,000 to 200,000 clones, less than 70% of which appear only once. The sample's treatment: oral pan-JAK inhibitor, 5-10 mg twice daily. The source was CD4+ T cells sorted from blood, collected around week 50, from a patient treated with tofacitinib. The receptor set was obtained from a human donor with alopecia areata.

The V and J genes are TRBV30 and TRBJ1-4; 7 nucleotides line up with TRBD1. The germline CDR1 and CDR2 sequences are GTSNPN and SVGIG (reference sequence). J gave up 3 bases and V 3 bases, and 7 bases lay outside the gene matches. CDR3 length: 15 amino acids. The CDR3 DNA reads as TGTGCCTGGAGCGATAACCAGGGGGCTAATGAAAAACTGTTTTTT. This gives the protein CAWSDNQGANEKLFF.

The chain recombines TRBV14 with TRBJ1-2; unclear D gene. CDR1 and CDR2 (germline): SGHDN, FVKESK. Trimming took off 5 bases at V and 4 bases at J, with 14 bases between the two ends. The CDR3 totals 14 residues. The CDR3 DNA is TGTGCCAGCAGCGAAGCCATCGGACCCTATGGCTACACCTTC. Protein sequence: CASSEAIGPYGYTF.

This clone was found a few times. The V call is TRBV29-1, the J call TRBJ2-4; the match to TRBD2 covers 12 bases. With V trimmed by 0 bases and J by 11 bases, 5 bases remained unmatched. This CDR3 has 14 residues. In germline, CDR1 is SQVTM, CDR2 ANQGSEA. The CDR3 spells CSVEDPSGGAVQYF. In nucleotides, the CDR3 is TGCAGCGTTGAAGATCCTAGCGGGGGGGCGGTTCAGTACTTC. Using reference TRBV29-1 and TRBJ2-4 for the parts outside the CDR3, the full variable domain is SAVISQKPSRDICQRGTSLTIQCQVDSQVTMMFWYRQQPGQSLTLIATANQGSEATYESGFVIDKFPISRPNLTFSTLTVSNMSPEDSSIYLCSVEDPSGGAVQYFGAGTRLSVL.

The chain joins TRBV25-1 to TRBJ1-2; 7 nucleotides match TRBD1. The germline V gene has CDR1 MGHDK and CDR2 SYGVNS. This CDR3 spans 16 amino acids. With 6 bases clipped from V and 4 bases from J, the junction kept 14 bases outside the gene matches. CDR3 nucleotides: TGTGCCAGCAGCGCCGGGACAGCCGGTTGGGGCTATGGCTACACCTTC. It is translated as CASSAGTAGWGYGYTF.

The CDR3 sequence is CASSRSLQETQYF. CDR3 DNA: TGCGCCAGCAGCCGTTCCCTACAAGAGACCCAGTACTTC. V and J are TRBV5-1 and TRBJ2-5; D gene ambiguous. CDR3 size: 13 residues. Germline CDR1 and CDR2: SGHRS and YFSETQ. The germline V and J ends were trimmed by 4 bases and 2 bases, with 9 bases remaining between them.

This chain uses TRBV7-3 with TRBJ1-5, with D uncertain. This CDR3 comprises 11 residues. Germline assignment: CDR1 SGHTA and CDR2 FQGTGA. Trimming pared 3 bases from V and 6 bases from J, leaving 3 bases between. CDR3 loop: CASSFFQPQHF. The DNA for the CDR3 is TGTGCCAGCAGCTTCTTTCAGCCCCAGCATTTT.

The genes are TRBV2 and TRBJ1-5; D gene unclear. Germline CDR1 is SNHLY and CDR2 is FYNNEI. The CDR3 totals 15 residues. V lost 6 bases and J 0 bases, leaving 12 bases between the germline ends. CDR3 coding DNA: TGTGCCAGCAGCGAAAACAGCTATAGCAATCAGCCCCAGCATTTT. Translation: CASSENSYSNQPQHF.

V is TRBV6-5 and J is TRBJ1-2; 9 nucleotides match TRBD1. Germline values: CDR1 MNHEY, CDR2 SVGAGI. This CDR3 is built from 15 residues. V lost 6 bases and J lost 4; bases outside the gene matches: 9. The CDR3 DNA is TGTGCCAGCAGAATACAGGGGGCCGCCTCCTATGGCTACACCTTC. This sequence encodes CASRIQGAASYGYTF.

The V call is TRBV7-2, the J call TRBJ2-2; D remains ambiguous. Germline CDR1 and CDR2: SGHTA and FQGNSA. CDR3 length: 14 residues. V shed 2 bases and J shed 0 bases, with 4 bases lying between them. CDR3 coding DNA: TGTGCCAGCAGCTTACCTCCGAACACCGGGGAGCTGTTTTTT. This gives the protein CASSLPPNTGELFF.